The following is a TCR beta chain sequence with its context. Its antigen is currently unknown. These data come from a study of T-cell memory formation after mild COVID-19. Study-level background: TCR clusters mostly belonged to single donors. The study's findings and limits: CD4+ bias marked clones expanding day 15 to 37, unlike balanced contracting clones. Shrinking CD4+ clones resided mostly in CM and EM, and CD8+ ones in EMRA. Within pre-infection memory, some responding clones were found, suggesting cross-reactive memory joined.

TCRdb re-called the 5' RACE reads with MiXCR, one entry per CDR3 protein. The data contain 75,000 to 95,000 distinct CDR3 sequences, more than 13% of them singletons. This CDR3 is 13 amino acids long. Trimming removed 4 bases at V and 7 bases at J, with 11 bases between. Germline V gene sequence: CDR1 LNHDA, CDR2 SQIVND (reference sequence). This chain links TRBV19 with TRBJ2-1; D call uncertain. The origin of this receptor is a man in his late teens or twenties who had mild COVID-19 (a few samples of this study predate the infection). Cell type and time point are not known. The sequencing input was PBMCs or a T cell subset sorted from them (not recorded which). CDR3 residues: CASSNGPANEQFF. The CDR3 DNA reads TGTGCCAGTAGTAACGGTCCAGCAAATGAGCAGTTCTTC.